These 9 T cell receptor beta chains originate from one sample sequenced in a study of T cells after yellow fever vaccination. TCRdb ran MiXCR on the 5' RACE reads and lists one entry per CDR3 protein. The top ten clones hold around 19% of a sample with more than 200,000 distinct CDR3 sequences, more than 3.5% of them seen once. The specimen was PBMCs, collected 15 days after the yellow fever booster vaccination. Receptors were obtained from a man younger than 35 who received the YFV17D yellow fever vaccine.

This clonotype was detected many times. V usage is TRBV20-1 and J usage is TRBJ2-3, with TRBD2 as a possible D gene (6 bases). V lost 6 bases and J lost 2, with 24 bases in between. The CDR3 sequence is 17 residues long. Per germline, CDR1 DFQATT and CDR2 SNEGSKA (reference sequence). The CDR3 sequence is CSALPASAVTLTDTQYF. The CDR3 DNA is TGCAGTGCCCTCCCCGCTAGCGCAGTCACCCTCACAGATACGCAGTATTTT.

This clonotype was seen only a few times. V gene TRBV11-1 combines with J gene TRBJ1-1, with 9 bases identical to TRBD1. Germline V CDR1 and CDR2: SGHAT, FQDESV (reference sequence). The CDR3 spans 16 residues. V shed 5 bases and J 5 bases; nucleotides not matched to a gene: 12. The CDR3 loop is CASSPRYTGGATEAFF. CDR3 coding DNA: TGTGCCAGCAGCCCGAGATACACAGGGGGCGCGACTGAAGCTTTCTTT.

This clonotype was observed many times. This chain joins TRBV7-2 and TRBJ2-1; D perhaps matches TRBD2 (6 bases). The CDR3 has 13 amino acids. CDR1 is SGHTA, CDR2 FQGNSA, per germline. V lost 3 bases and J 6 bases, leaving 9 bases between the germline ends. The CDR3 bases are TGTGCCAGCAGCTTCACGACTAGCAATGAGCAGTTCTTC. Amino acid sequence: CASSFTTSNEQFF.

This clonotype was observed at least ten times. The chain uses TRBV5-1 and TRBJ2-7; D possibly matches TRBD1 or TRBD2 (5 bases each). CDR1 SGHRS and CDR2 YFSETQ come from the germline V gene. With 4 bases removed from V and 4 bases from J, the gap between germline ends came to 18 bases. This CDR3 spans 15 amino acids. The CDR3 protein is CASSRTGTERYEQYF. For the CDR3, the DNA is TGCGCCAGCAGCCGCACTGGGACGGAGAGGTACGAGCAGTACTTC. The whole variable domain, remainder taken from reference TRBV5-1 and TRBJ2-7, is KAGVTQTPRYLIKTRGQQVTLSCSPISGHRSVSWYQQTPGQGLQFLFEYFSETQRNKGNFPGRFSGRQFSNSRSEMNVSTLELGDSALYLCASSRTGTERYEQYFGPGTRLTVT.

Ten or more counts support this clonotype. The chain recombines TRBV11-2 with TRBJ2-3; D not resolved. The germline V gene has CDR1 SGHAT and CDR2 FQNNGV. V dropped 0 bases and J dropped 2 bases, with 9 bases sitting between them. The length of the CDR3 is 15 residues. The CDR3 nucleotides are TGTGCCAGCAGCTTAGAAGGGCTTATCACAGATACGCAGTATTTT. Its protein product is CASSLEGLITDTQYF.

There are many counts of this clonotype. V usage is TRBV27 and J usage is TRBJ1-5; no clear D. CDR3 length: 15 residues. From germline, CDR1 is MNHEY and CDR2 SMNVEV (reference sequence). Trimming removed 5 bases at V and 6 bases at J, with 17 bases between. CDR3 region: CASSALWGGFQPQHF. CDR3 nucleotide sequence: TGTGCCAGCAGTGCCCTTTGGGGAGGTTTTCAGCCCCAGCATTTT.

This clonotype was detected many times. The chain combines TRBV3-1 with TRBJ1-6, with D unresolved. Germline loops: CDR1 LGHDT, CDR2 YNNKEL (reference sequence). This CDR3 is built from 15 residues. V was pared by 0 bases and J by 9 bases, with 12 bases between. CDR3 sequence: CASSQDLGKGSPLHF. CDR3 DNA: TGTGCCAGCAGCCAAGATTTGGGGAAGGGTTCACCCCTCCACTTT.

This clonotype was detected only a few times. This chain connects TRBV19 to TRBJ2-1, with 7 bases matching TRBD2. This CDR3 spans 13 amino acids. With V trimmed by 8 bases and J by 0 bases, 1 base remained unmatched. CDR1 is LNHDA, CDR2 SQIVND, per germline (reference sequence). CDR3: CASERGSYNEQFF. In DNA form, the CDR3 reads TGTGCCAGTGAGCGGGGCTCCTACAATGAGCAGTTCTTC.

Many counts were recorded for this clonotype. J is TRBJ1-5 and V is TRBV7-2, with D unresolved. V was cut by 0 bases and J by 5 bases, with 8 bases left in between. CDR3 length: 14 residues. Germline V gives CDR1 SGHTA, CDR2 FQGNSA. CDR3 in DNA: TGTGCCAGCAGCTTAGCGGCACCGGATCAGCCCCAGCATTTT. Its protein product is CASSLAAPDQPQHF.